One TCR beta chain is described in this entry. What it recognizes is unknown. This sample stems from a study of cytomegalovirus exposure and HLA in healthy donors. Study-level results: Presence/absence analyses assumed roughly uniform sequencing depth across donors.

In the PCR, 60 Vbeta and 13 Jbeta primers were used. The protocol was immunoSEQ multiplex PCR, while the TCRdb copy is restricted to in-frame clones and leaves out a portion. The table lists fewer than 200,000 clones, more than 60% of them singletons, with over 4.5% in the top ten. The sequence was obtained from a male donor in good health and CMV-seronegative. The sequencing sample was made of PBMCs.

The CDR3 DNA follows: TGTGCCAGCAGCCCGTCGGGACAGAGGGCTCAGCCCCAGCATTTT. Residues: CASSPSGQRAQPQHF. The chain recombines TRBV7-9 with TRBJ1-5; 7 bases are a match to TRBD1. Germline assignment: CDR1 SEHNR and CDR2 FQNEAQ (reference sequence). Trimming cost V 5 bases and J 6 bases; bases outside gene matches: 10. This CDR3 contains 15 residues.